This T cell receptor (beta chain) derives from a study of CD8 T cells in ankylosing spondylitis (TCRdb year 2017). Describing the broader study: The study set out to find disease-linked TCR variants by profiling T cell receptor beta repertoires in ankylosing spondylitis patients and healthy donors. Peripheral blood was sampled, and synovial fluid was additionally collected from ankylosing spondylitis patients. In total, the full study cohort was made up of over a hundred healthy donors and 25 ankylosing spondylitis patients.

The data were produced on an Illumina HiSeq 2500. Quantitative 5'-RACE with molecular barcodes was used to prepare TCR beta libraries. For the original study's pipeline: Disease-linked TCR variants were identified with a new computational method built on a probabilistic model of VDJ rearrangement. TCRdb passed the public sequencing reads through fastp at Q25 and MiXCR, retaining productive beta sequences. Duplicate CDR3 protein sequences are folded into a single record with the most common DNA and genes. The V and J calls were determined by TCRdb, not by the authors. The sample yields roughly 230,000 distinct CDR3 sequences; approximately 20% were counted once. The top ten hold under 40% of the sample. Many counts were recorded for this clonotype. This clone's antigen is unknown. Base qualities are not at hand, and no much larger clone is one base apart. Trimming costs V 4 bases and J 6 bases, and their ends lie 22 bases apart. The CDR3 starts with the cysteine, ends with the phenylalanine, and has 16 residues. CDR3 DNA only is kept here, 48 bases in frame from base 1. The germline V gene (reference sequence) provides CDR1 SGHKS and CDR2 YYEKEE.

The paper as a whole reports these results and caveats: Blood from ankylosing spondylitis patients appeared to be characterized by a TCR beta motif composed of roughly eight highly homologous amino acid variants. Significant enrichment of the disease-linked clones was reported in matched synovial fluid samples from ankylosing spondylitis patients. The disease-linked clones had a CD8+ phenotype and were found at relatively low frequencies in peripheral blood. Some motif variants were previously reported in synovial fluid and blood of reactive arthritis patients, suggesting common disease-initiation mechanisms.

The sequence was obtained from a male donor with ankylosing spondylitis or in good health (not recorded which). The V gene is TRBV5-5 and the J gene is TRBJ1-1, and possibly TRBD1, on 6 matching bases. Sequencing used blood, either unsorted or a sorted T cell fraction (not recorded which). The CDR3 corresponds to CASSGTGSGGPPEAFF. DNA sequence: TGTGCCAGCAGCGGTACAGGGTCCGGGGGGCCGCCTGAAGCTTTCTTT.